This T cell receptor (beta chain) stems from a study of blood T cell repertoires in COVID-19. Germline V gives CDR1 SGHRS, CDR2 YFSETQ. The ends lost 2 bases at V and 7 bases at J; junction bases unmatched: 4. The CDR3 is made up of 14 amino acids. Only in-frame clones appear in the TCRdb table, and some are missing; sequencing was by immunoSEQ multiplex PCR. The table includes approximately 470,000 clones, roughly nine tenths detected once. Sequenced: PBMCs or T cells enriched from blood (not recorded which). The source is a woman under 30 who had recovered from COVID-19. The rearrangement joins TRBV5-1 to TRBJ2-2; 8 nucleotides agree with TRBD1. CDR3: CASSLGQGYGELFF. The CDR3 bases are TGCGCCAGCAGCTTAGGACAGGGTTACGGGGAGCTGTTTTTT.